Listed below are T cell receptor beta chains from one sample, sequenced in a study of blood T cell repertoires in COVID-19. Repertoires were generated with immunoSEQ multiplex PCR, while TCRdb's copy carries only in-frame clones and drops some. The sample records fewer than 300,000 clones, roughly 80% being singletons. The sequenced material came from peripheral blood. The receptor set was obtained from a woman between 50 and 59 years old who had recovered from COVID-19. The CDR3 runs from the conserved cysteine through the conserved F or W. Each record gives: V gene, J gene, CDR3 protein.

v_call: TRBV6-5; j_call: TRBJ1-1; cdr3_aa: CASRARWGLGGEAFF
v_call: TRBV27; j_call: TRBJ1-5; cdr3_aa: CASKGQGYNQPQHF
v_call: TRBV19; j_call: TRBJ1-3; cdr3_aa: CASSAGQGTFAGNTIYF
v_call: TRBV5-4; j_call: TRBJ1-4; cdr3_aa: CASSWGTDRGHGEKLFF
v_call: TRBV28; j_call: TRBJ2-3; cdr3_aa: CASSLGQMKHLLRTDTQYF
v_call: TRBV6-2/TRBV6-3; j_call: TRBJ1-5; cdr3_aa: CASSYSEGNQPQHF
v_call: TRBV11-2; j_call: TRBJ2-5; cdr3_aa: CASSTGQTEETQYF
v_call: TRBV5-4; j_call: TRBJ2-7; cdr3_aa: CASSQGLAGGTYEQYF
v_call: TRBV3-1/TRBV3-2; j_call: TRBJ1-1; cdr3_aa: CASSPRGGPEAFF
v_call: TRBV7-2; j_call: TRBJ1-5; cdr3_aa: CASSLIRYQPQHF
v_call: TRBV19; j_call: TRBJ2-1; cdr3_aa: CASSMGLLYNEQFF
v_call: TRBV9; j_call: TRBJ1-2; cdr3_aa: CASSPSRANYGYTF
v_call: TRBV7-3; j_call: TRBJ2-7; cdr3_aa: CASSPSGTGYEQYF
v_call: TRBV7-3; j_call: TRBJ2-3; cdr3_aa: CASSVQGTSSTDTQYF
v_call: TRBV5-1; j_call: TRBJ2-2; cdr3_aa: CASSLVTGSLGGELFF
v_call: TRBV19; j_call: TRBJ2-3; cdr3_aa: CASSQGLAIGTDTQYF
v_call: TRBV30; j_call: TRBJ2-5; cdr3_aa: CARSGGGLSETQYF
v_call: TRBV18; j_call: TRBJ1-4; cdr3_aa: CASSPGQINEKLFF
v_call: TRBV6-6; j_call: TRBJ2-6; cdr3_aa: CASSLHRGRSSGANVLTF
v_call: TRBV7-3; j_call: TRBJ2-2; cdr3_aa: CASSLRGGAVANTGELFF
v_call: TRBV7-3; j_call: TRBJ2-7; cdr3_aa: CASSRGQPYEQYF
v_call: TRBV7-2; j_call: TRBJ1-5; cdr3_aa: CASSLNRDTQHF
v_call: TRBV6-5; j_call: TRBJ2-2; cdr3_aa: CASSYSWGAGELFF
v_call: TRBV12-3/TRBV12-4; j_call: TRBJ1-2; cdr3_aa: CASSNRNYGYTF
v_call: TRBV10-3; j_call: TRBJ1-1; cdr3_aa: CAISESPSTGSTEAFF
v_call: TRBV29-1; j_call: TRBJ2-5; cdr3_aa: CSVFVGQRQETQYF
v_call: TRBV7-9; j_call: TRBJ1-1; cdr3_aa: CASSRQGSEAFF
v_call: TRBV29-1; j_call: TRBJ2-3; cdr3_aa: CSVEGQGASGDTQYF
v_call: TRBV6-1; j_call: TRBJ2-1; cdr3_aa: CASSDRLAGLLGYNEQFF
v_call: TRBV12-3/TRBV12-4; j_call: TRBJ2-1; cdr3_aa: CASSLSSYNEQFF
v_call: TRBV18; j_call: TRBJ1-3; cdr3_aa: CASSTNGDSGNTIYF
v_call: TRBV4-1; j_call: TRBJ1-5; cdr3_aa: CASSQDSGSNQPQHF
v_call: TRBV10-3; j_call: TRBJ2-3; cdr3_aa: CAISGVSSTDTQYF
v_call: TRBV5-4; j_call: TRBJ1-3; cdr3_aa: CASSKGQILSGNTIYF
v_call: TRBV7-9; j_call: TRBJ1-2; cdr3_aa: CASSADQTGWYGYTF
v_call: TRBV4-1; j_call: TRBJ2-4; cdr3_aa: CASSQGGVTKNIQYF
v_call: TRBV3-1/TRBV3-2; j_call: TRBJ2-2; cdr3_aa: CASSPGGRNTGELFF